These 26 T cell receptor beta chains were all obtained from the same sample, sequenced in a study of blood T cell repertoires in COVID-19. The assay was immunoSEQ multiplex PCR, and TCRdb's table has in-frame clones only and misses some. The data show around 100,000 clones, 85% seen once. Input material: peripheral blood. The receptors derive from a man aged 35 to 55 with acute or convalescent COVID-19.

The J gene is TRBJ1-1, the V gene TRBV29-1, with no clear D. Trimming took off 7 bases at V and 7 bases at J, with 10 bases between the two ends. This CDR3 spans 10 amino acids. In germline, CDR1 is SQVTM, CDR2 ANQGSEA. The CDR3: CSAGLVEAFF. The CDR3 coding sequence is TGCAGCGCCGGGTTGGTTGAAGCTTTCTTT.

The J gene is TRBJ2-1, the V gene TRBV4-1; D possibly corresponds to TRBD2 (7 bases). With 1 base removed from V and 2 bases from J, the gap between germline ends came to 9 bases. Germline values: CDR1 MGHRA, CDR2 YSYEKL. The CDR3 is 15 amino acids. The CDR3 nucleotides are TGCGCCAGCAGCCAAGCCGGGGGGCCCTACAATGAGCAGTTCTTC. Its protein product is CASSQAGGPYNEQFF.

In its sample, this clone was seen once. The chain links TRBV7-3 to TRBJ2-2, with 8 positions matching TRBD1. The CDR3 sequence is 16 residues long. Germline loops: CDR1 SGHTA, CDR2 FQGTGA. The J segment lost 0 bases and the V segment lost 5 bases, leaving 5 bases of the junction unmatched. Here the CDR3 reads CASSLATGANTGELFF. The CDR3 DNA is TGTGCCAGCAGCCTAGCGACAGGGGCGAACACCGGGGAGCTGTTTTTT. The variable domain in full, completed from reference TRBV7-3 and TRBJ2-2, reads GAGVSQTPSNKVTEKGKYVELRCDPISGHTALYWYRQSLGQGPEFLIYFQGTGAADDSGLPNDRFFAVRPEGSVSTLKIQRTERGDSAVYLCASSLATGANTGELFFGEGSRLTVL.

The chain's CDR3 is CASTASGGFGSPLHF. The CDR3 DNA sequence: TGTGCCAGCACTGCTTCAGGGGGCTTCGGTTCACCCCTCCACTTT. This chain uses TRBV6-5 with TRBJ1-6; 8 nucleotides agree with TRBD1. The CDR3 is made up of 15 amino acids. The germline gives CDR1 MNHEY, CDR2 SVGAGI. V was clipped by 7 bases and J by 9 bases; unmatched bases: 11.

This chain's CDR3 is CASSDQGEVSLTYEQYF. CDR3 nucleotide sequence: TGTGCCAGCAGTGACCAAGGCGAGGTTTCGCTCACCTACGAGCAGTACTTC. The rearrangement uses TRBV2 and TRBJ2-7; D remains ambiguous. Germline lookup yields CDR1 SNHLY and CDR2 FYNNEI. This CDR3 region has 17 residues. V was shortened by 3 bases and J by 2 bases, with 20 bases between the two germline ends.

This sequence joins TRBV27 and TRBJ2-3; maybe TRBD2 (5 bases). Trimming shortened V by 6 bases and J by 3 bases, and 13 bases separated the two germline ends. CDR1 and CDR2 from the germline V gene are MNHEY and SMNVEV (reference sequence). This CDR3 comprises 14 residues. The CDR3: CASRDLARTDTQYF. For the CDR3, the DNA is TGTGCCAGCAGGGATCTAGCCAGGACAGATACGCAGTATTTT.

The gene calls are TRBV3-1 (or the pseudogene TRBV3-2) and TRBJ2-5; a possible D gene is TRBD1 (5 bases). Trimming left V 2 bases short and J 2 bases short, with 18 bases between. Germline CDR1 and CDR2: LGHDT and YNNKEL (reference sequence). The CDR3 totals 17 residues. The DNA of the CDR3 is TGTGCCAGCAGCCAAATTCCGGGTGGTAGGGGTCAAGAGACCCAGTACTTC. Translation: CASSQIPGGRGQETQYF.

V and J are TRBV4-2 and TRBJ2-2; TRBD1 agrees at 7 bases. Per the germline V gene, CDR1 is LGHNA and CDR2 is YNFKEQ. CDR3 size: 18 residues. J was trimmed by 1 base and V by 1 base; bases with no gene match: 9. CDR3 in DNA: TGTGCCAGCAGCCAAGTTGGGTGGGGACAGAAGAACACCGGGGAGCTGTTTTTT. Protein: CASSQVGWGQKNTGELFF.

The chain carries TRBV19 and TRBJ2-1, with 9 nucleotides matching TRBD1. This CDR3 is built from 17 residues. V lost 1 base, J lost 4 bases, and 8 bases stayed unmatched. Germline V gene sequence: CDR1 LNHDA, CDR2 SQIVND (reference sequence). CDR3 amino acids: CASSIVDRGGFYNEQFF. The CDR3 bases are TGTGCCAGTAGTATAGTGGACAGGGGAGGGTTTTACAATGAGCAGTTCTTC.

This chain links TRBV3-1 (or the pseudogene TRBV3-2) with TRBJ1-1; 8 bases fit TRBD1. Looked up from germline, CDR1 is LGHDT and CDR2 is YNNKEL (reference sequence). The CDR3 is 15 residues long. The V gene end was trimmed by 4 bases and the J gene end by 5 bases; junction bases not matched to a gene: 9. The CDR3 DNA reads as TGTGCCAGCAGCCCAGGGGGCAGAAGAGAAACTGAAGCTTTCTTT. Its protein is CASSPGGRRETEAFF.

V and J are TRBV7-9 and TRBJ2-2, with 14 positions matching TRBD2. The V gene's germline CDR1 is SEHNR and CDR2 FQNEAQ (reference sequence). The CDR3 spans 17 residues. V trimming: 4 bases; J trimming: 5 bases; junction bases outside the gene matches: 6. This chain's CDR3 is CASSSGTSGSFTGELFF. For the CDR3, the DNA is TGTGCCAGCAGCTCCGGGACTAGCGGGAGTTTTACCGGGGAGCTGTTTTTT.

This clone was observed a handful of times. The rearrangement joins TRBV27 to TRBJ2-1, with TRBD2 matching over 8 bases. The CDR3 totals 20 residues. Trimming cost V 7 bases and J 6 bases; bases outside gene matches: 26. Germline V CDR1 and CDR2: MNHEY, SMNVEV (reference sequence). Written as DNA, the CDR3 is TGTGCCAGCACAGCGGGAGCTCGAGTTCAAAAACGGGGGGAACCCAATGAGCAGTTCTTC. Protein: CASTAGARVQKRGEPNEQFF.

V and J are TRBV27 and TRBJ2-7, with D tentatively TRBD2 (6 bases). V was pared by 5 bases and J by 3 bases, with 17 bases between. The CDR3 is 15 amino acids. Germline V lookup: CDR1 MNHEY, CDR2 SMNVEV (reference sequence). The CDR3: CASSPRGTWGYEQYF. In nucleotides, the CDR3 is TGTGCCAGCAGTCCCCGCGGGACCTGGGGCTACGAGCAGTACTTC.

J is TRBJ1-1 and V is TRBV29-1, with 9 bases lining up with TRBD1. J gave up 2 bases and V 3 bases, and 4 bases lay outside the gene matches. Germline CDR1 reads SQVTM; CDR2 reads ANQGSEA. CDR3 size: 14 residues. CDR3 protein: CSVDRDRVNTEAFF. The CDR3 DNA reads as TGCAGCGTTGACAGGGACAGGGTAAACACTGAAGCTTTCTTT.

The CDR3 region has the DNA TGTGCCAGCCAGGCTGGTCCTCAGGGTGGCCAAGAGACCCAGTACTTC. Translating gives CASQAGPQGGQETQYF. The chain recombines TRBV7-3 with TRBJ2-5; weak D call: TRBD1 (5 bases). The CDR3 runs to 16 residues. V dropped 8 bases and J dropped 1 base, with 20 bases sitting between them. The germline gives CDR1 SGHTA, CDR2 FQGTGA.

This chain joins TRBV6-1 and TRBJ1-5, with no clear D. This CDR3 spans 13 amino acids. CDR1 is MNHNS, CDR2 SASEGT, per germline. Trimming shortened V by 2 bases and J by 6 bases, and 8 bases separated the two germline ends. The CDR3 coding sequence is TGTGCCAGCAGTGAAATGTGGAGTCAGCCCCAGCATTTT. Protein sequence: CASSEMWSQPQHF.

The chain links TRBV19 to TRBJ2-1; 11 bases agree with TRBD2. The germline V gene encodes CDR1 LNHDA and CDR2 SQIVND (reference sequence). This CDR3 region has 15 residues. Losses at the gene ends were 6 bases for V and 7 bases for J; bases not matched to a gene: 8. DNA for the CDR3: TGTGCCAGTAGCTCTATAGCGGGAGGGAGGAATGAGCAGTTCTTC. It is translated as CASSSIAGGRNEQFF.

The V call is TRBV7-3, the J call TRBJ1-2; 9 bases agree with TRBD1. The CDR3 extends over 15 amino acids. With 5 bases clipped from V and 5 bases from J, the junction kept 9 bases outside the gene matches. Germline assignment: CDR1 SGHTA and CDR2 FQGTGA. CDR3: CASSIYPGTGYGYTF. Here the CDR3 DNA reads TGTGCCAGCAGCATCTATCCCGGGACAGGGTATGGCTACACCTTC.

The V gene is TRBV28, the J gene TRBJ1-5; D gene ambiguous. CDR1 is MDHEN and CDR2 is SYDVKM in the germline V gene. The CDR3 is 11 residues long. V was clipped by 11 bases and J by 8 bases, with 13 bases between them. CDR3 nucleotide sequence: TGTGCCGCCGGCGGTGTAAAGCCCCAGCATTTT. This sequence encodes CAAGGVKPQHF.

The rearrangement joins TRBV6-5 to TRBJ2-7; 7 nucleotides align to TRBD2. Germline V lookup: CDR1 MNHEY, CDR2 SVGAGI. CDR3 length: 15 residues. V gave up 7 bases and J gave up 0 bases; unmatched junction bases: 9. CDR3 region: CASTSPGGNSYEQYF. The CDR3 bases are TGTGCCAGCACCAGCCCCGGGGGGAACTCCTACGAGCAGTACTTC.

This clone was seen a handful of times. CDR3 sequence reads: CASSQAGGGRADTQYF. CDR3 DNA: TGTGCCAGCAGCCAAGCCGGGGGGGGGCGTGCAGATACGCAGTATTTT. The J gene is TRBJ2-3, the V gene TRBV4-2; 8 bases are a match to TRBD2. Unmatched junction bases numbered 7, after V lost 1 base and J lost 4 bases. CDR3 size: 16 residues. Germline V lookup: CDR1 LGHNA, CDR2 YNFKEQ.

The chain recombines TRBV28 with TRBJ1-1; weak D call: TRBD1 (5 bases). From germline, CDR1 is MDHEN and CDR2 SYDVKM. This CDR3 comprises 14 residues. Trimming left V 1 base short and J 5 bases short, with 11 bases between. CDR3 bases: TGTGCCAGCAGTTTATACCAGGGAGGTACTGAAGCTTTCTTT. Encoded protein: CASSLYQGGTEAFF.

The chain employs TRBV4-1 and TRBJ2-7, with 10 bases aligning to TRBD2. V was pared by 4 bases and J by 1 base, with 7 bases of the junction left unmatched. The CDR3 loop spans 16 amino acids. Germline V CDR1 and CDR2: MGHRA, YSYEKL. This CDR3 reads CASSPLLSGGSYEQYF. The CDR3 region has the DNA TGCGCCAGCAGCCCCTTACTTAGCGGGGGGTCCTACGAGCAGTACTTC.

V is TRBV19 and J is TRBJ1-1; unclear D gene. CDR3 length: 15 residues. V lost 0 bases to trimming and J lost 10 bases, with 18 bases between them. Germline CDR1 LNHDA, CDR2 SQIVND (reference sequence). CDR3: CASSIDQWRETRAFF. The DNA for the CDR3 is TGTGCCAGTAGTATAGATCAGTGGCGCGAGACAAGAGCTTTCTTT.

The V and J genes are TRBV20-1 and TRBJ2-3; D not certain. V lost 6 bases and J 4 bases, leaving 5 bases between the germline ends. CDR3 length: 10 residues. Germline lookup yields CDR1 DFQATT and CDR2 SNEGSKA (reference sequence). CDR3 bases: TGCAGTGCCTCCGCAGATACGCAGTATTTT. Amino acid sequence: CSASADTQYF.

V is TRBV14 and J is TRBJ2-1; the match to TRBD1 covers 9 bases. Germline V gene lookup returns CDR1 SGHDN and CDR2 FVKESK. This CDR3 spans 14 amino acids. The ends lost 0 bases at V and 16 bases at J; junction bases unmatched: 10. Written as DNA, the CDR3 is TGTGCCAGCAGCCAAGATTGGGGGATGGGACAGGGATTCTTC. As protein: CASSQDWGMGQGFF.